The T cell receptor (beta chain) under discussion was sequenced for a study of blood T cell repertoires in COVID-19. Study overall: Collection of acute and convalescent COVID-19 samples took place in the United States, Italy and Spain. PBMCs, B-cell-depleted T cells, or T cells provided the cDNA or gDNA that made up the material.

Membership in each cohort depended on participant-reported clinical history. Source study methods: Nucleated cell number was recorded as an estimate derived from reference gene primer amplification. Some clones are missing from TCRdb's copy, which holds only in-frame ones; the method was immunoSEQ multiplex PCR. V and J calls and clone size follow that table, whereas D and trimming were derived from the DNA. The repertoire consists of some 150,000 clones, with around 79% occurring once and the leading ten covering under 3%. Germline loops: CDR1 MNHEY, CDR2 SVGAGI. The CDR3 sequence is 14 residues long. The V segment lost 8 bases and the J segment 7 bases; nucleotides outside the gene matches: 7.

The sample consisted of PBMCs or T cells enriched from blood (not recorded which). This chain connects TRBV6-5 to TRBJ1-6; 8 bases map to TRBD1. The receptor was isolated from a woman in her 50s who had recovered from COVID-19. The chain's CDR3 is CASGKQGGNSPLHF. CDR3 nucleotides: TGTGCCAGCGGGAAACAGGGGGGGAATTCACCCCTCCACTTT.